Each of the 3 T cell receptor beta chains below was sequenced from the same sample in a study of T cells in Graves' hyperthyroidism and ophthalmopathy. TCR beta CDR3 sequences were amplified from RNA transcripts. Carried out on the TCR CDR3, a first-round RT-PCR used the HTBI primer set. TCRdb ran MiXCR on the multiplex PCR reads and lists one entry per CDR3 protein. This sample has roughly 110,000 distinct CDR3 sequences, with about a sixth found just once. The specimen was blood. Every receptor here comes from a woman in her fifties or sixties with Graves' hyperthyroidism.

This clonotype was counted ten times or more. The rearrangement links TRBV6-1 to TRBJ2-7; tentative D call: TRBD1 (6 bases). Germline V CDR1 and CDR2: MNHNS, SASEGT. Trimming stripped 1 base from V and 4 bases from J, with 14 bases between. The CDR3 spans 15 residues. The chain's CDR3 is CASSEGQGSVYEQYF. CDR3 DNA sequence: TGTGCCAGCAGTGAAGGGCAGGGGTCGGTTTACGAGCAGTACTTC.

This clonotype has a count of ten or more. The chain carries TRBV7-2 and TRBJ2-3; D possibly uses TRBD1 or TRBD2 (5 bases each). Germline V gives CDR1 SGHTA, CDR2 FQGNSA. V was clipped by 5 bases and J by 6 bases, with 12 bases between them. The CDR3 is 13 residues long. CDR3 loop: CASSPTWGDTQYF. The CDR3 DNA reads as TGTGCCAGCAGCCCTACTTGGGGGGATACGCAGTATTTT.

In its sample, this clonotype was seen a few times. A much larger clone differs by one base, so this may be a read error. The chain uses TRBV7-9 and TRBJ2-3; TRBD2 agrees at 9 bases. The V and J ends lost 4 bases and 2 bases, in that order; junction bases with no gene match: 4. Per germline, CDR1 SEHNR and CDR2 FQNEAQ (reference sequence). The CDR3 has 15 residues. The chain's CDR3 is CASSSSGRSTDTQYF. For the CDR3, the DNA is TGTGCCAGCAGCTCGAGCGGGAGGTCCACAGATACGCAGTATTTT.